A selection of T cell receptor beta chains follows, all from one sample in a study of monozygotic twins with inflammatory bowel disease. TCRdb reprocessed the 5' RACE reads and reports one entry per CDR3 protein, with no DNA. The table for this sample gives about 300,000 distinct CDR3 sequences. The material sequenced was blood. These receptors were collected from a human donor with ulcerative colitis or Crohn's disease, or a healthy co-twin of an affected twin (not recorded which). Each CDR3 is given with its conserved first and last residue. Each record gives: CDR3 protein, J gene, V gene.

CASSQATGLAGLYEQYF,TRBJ2-7,TRBV3-1
CASSLGTLNEKLFF,TRBJ1-4,TRBV12-3/TRBV12-4
CASTEGGEAFF,TRBJ1-1,TRBV28
CASSLFRGDEQYF,TRBJ2-7,TRBV28
CASSNPEGRETQYF,TRBJ2-5,TRBV25-1
CAHLDQGTEAFF,TRBJ1-1,TRBV10-3
CAISPGPGKSYEQYF,TRBJ2-7,TRBV10-3
CASIPGPLRPGELFF,TRBJ2-2,TRBV28
CASSLWDRENTEAFF,TRBJ1-1,TRBV7-9
CSARTGPYNEQFF,TRBJ2-1,TRBV29-1
CASAPLLTGELFF,TRBJ2-2,TRBV12-3/TRBV12-4
CASSSAPVLEAFF,TRBJ1-1,TRBV5-5
CASRLSTGNEQYF,TRBJ2-7,TRBV6-2/TRBV6-3
CASSPGGEAFF,TRBJ1-1,TRBV9
CASSRIPGQGPIEQYF,TRBJ2-7,TRBV7-2
CASSLLGRDYKNTGELFF,TRBJ2-2,TRBV5-6
CASSPPLARGGGYEQYF,TRBJ2-7,TRBV18
CASSLGGAGAFF,TRBJ1-1,TRBV12-3/TRBV12-4
CSARVPGGRVEQYF,TRBJ2-7,TRBV20-1
CASSPPEETQYF,TRBJ2-5,TRBV18
CASSPNSREGSEQYF,TRBJ2-7,TRBV18
CASSQVTGNNSPLHF,TRBJ1-6,TRBV4-2
CASSLGQGLYF,TRBJ2-3,TRBV7-9
CASSFENYRYF,TRBJ2-7,TRBV6-6
CASSQVIRAGEKLFF,TRBJ1-4,TRBV4-3
CASSAYRGFFPIGPSLNTEAFF,TRBJ1-1,TRBV2
CASRPVGTSGGAQETQYF,TRBJ2-5,TRBV6-2/TRBV6-3
CASSSSANPGGMEGYTF,TRBJ1-2,TRBV7-3
CASSPADWQFF,TRBJ2-1,TRBV18
CASSLVNPGSGNTMYF,TRBJ1-3,TRBV27
CARTLPDRTYEQYF,TRBJ2-7,TRBV2
CASSFGLAGEETQYF,TRBJ2-5,TRBV28
CSVDQGAGFNEQFF,TRBJ2-1,TRBV29-1
CASSPLSGAYNEQFF,TRBJ2-1,TRBV5-1
CASSYGPSGGNNEQFF,TRBJ2-1,TRBV6-5
CASSLLAIEQYF,TRBJ2-7,TRBV7-8
CATSDPRRIEQFF,TRBJ2-1,TRBV24-1
CASSRNGQAGTEAFF,TRBJ1-1,TRBV6-2/TRBV6-3
CASRKGQGADIQYF,TRBJ2-4,TRBV6-1
CASSWGFGANVLTF,TRBJ2-6,TRBV5-1
CASSEQPFLGAFF,TRBJ1-1,TRBV2
CASSLAGANIQYF,TRBJ2-4,TRBV3-1
CASSFQGIGSPLHF,TRBJ1-6,TRBV7-8